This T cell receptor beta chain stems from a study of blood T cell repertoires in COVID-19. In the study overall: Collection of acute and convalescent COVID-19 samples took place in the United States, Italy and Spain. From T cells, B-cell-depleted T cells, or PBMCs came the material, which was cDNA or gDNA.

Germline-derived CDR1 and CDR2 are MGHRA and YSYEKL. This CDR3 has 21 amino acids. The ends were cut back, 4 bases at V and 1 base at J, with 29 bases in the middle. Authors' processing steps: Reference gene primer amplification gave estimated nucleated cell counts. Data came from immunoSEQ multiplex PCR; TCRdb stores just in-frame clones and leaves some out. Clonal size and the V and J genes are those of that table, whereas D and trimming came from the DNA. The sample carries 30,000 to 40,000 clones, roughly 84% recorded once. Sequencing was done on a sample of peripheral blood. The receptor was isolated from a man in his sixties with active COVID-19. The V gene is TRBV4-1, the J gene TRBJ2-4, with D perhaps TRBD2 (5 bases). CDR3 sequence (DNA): TGCGCCAGCAGCCCAATTATACGACCCGAGGGCCTCTATTGGGCCAAAAACATTCAGTACTTC. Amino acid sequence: CASSPIIRPEGLYWAKNIQYF.